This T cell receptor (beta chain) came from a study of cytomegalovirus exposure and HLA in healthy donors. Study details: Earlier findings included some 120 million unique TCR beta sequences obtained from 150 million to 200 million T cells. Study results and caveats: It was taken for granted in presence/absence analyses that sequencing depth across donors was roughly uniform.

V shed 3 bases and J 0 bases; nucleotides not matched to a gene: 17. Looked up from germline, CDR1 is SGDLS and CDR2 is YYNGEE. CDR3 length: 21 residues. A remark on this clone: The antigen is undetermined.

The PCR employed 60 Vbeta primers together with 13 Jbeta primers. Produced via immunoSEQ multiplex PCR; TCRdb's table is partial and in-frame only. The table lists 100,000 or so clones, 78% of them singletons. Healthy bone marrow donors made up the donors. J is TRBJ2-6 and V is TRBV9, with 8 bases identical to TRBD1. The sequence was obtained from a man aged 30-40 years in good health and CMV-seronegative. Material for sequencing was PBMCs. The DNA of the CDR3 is TGTGCCAGCAGCGGAGACGTTTCAGGGGGCCGGTTGTTCTCTGGGGCCAACGTCCTGACTTTC. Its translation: CASSGDVSGGRLFSGANVLTF.